These 29 T cell receptor beta chains originate from one sample sequenced in a study of cytomegalovirus exposure and HLA in healthy donors. Sequencing used immunoSEQ multiplex PCR; TCRdb keeps in-frame clones, though not all of them. The sample gives over 200,000 clones, almost 90% of which show up once; about 3% is in the top ten. Sample: PBMCs. These receptors all come from a woman under 30 in good health and CMV-seronegative.

V is TRBV27 and J is TRBJ2-1; 7 bases are shared with TRBD2. CDR3 size: 14 residues. Unmatched junction bases numbered 9, after V lost 8 bases and J lost 5 bases. CDR1 and CDR2 (germline): MNHEY, SMNVEV (reference sequence). CDR3 DNA: TGTGCCAGCCCTAGGCTAGCGGATAACAATGAGCAGTTCTTC. It is translated as CASPRLADNNEQFF.

The chain employs TRBV5-4 and TRBJ2-3, with TRBD2 matching over 14 bases. The germline gives CDR1 SGHNT, CDR2 YYREEE (reference sequence). Trimming took 4 bases from V and 6 from J; bases not matched to a gene: 7. The CDR3 consists of 16 residues. CDR3 DNA sequence: TGTGCCAGCAGCCAGGGACTAGCGGGAGCCGGGGATACGCAGTATTTT. Protein product: CASSQGLAGAGDTQYF.

The rearrangement joins TRBV6-5 to TRBJ1-1; 9 nucleotides agree with TRBD1. The J segment lost 5 bases and the V segment lost 5 bases, leaving 9 bases of the junction unmatched. The CDR3 sequence is 15 residues long. CDR1 and CDR2 (germline): MNHEY, SVGAGI. CDR3 nucleotide sequence: TGTGCCAGCAGTCTGCGGACAGGGGAGGGGACTGAAGCTTTCTTT. This translates into CASSLRTGEGTEAFF.

The gene calls are TRBV27 and TRBJ2-7; tentative D call: TRBD1 (6 bases). The CDR3 contains 15 residues. Trimming took 0 bases from V and 2 from J, leaving 11 bases between them. The germline CDR1 and CDR2 sequences are MNHEY and SMNVEV (reference sequence). CDR3 amino acids: CASSLSGTPPYEQYF. Here the CDR3 DNA reads TGTGCCAGCAGTTTATCAGGGACACCGCCCTACGAGCAGTACTTC.

Only one count was recorded for this clone. J is TRBJ2-3 and V is TRBV6-4; D might be TRBD2 (6 bases). This CDR3 spans 14 amino acids. CDR1 and CDR2 (germline): MRHNA, SNTAGT. Trimming shortened V by 0 bases and J by 4 bases, and 8 bases separated the two germline ends. CDR3 region: CASSDSTSPDTQYF. The CDR3 coding sequence is TGTGCCAGCAGTGACTCAACTAGCCCAGATACGCAGTATTTT.

The J gene is TRBJ1-4, the V gene TRBV27; TRBD1 is a possible D gene (6 bases). The CDR3 spans 15 residues. CDR1 MNHEY and CDR2 SMNVEV come from the germline V gene (reference sequence). Trimming cost V 5 bases and J 8 bases, with 18 bases left between them. The CDR3 nucleotides are TGTGCCAGCAGTCCAAGAGGGGGGGCGTGGGAAAAACTGTTTTTT. This codes for CASSPRGGAWEKLFF.

About this clone itself: This sample also contains other DNA sequences that code for the same CDR3. The chain couples TRBV20-1 to TRBJ2-7; possibly TRBD2 for D (5 bases). With 5 bases removed from V and 0 bases from J, the gap between germline ends came to 5 bases. Germline V gene sequence: CDR1 DFQATT, CDR2 SNEGSKA (reference sequence). The CDR3 has 11 amino acids. For the CDR3, the DNA is TGCAGTGCTGGGAGCTCCTACGAGCAGTACTTC. Translated: CSAGSSYEQYF.

This clone was found a few times. This rearrangement joins TRBV6-4 to TRBJ2-1; D unclear. Trimming stripped 3 bases from V and 5 bases from J, with 8 bases between. The CDR3 loop spans 13 amino acids. Germline assignment: CDR1 MRHNA and CDR2 SNTAGT. Here the CDR3 DNA reads TGTGCCAGCAGTGAGGCAGAAAACAATGAGCAGTTCTTC. Its translation: CASSEAENNEQFF.

The rearrangement uses TRBV7-9 and TRBJ2-1; 7 bases fit TRBD1. CDR1 and CDR2 (germline): SEHNR, FQNEAQ (reference sequence). This CDR3 region has 16 residues. With 6 bases clipped from V and 6 bases from J, the junction kept 14 bases outside the gene matches. This CDR3 is CASSPRQGWHSNEQFF. In DNA, the CDR3 is TGTGCCAGCAGTCCCAGACAGGGCTGGCATAGCAATGAGCAGTTCTTC.

The V call is TRBV29-1, the J call TRBJ2-2; D is uncertain. Germline CDR1 is SQVTM and CDR2 is ANQGSEA. The ends were cut back, 0 bases at V and 3 bases at J, with 8 bases in the middle. The CDR3 has 14 residues. CDR3 sequence reads: CSVEEFLDTGELFF. CDR3 coding DNA: TGCAGCGTTGAAGAGTTTTTAGACACCGGGGAGCTGTTTTTT.

The V call is TRBV2, the J call TRBJ2-7; 7 nucleotides agree with TRBD2. Looked up from germline, CDR1 is SNHLY and CDR2 is FYNNEI. V lost 4 bases and J lost 4; bases outside the gene matches: 10. The CDR3 extends over 15 amino acids. The CDR3 coding sequence is TGTGCCAGCAGTGGGCTCCCGGGAGGCTTATACGAGCAGTACTTC. This translates into CASSGLPGGLYEQYF.

The chain employs TRBV6-6 and TRBJ2-3; weak D call: TRBD1 (6 bases). Germline CDR1 reads MNHNY; CDR2 reads SVGAGI (reference sequence). V was cut by 5 bases and J by 2 bases, with 14 bases left in between. The CDR3 contains 15 residues. In DNA, the CDR3 is TGTGCCAGCAGTAACCTTCGGGACAACACAGATACGCAGTATTTT. Its protein product is CASSNLRDNTDTQYF.

The chain combines TRBV7-9 with TRBJ2-5; tentatively, D is TRBD2 (6 bases). The CDR3 contains 16 residues. Germline CDR1 SEHNR, CDR2 FQNEAQ (reference sequence). V lost 6 bases and J 5 bases, leaving 22 bases between the germline ends. CDR3 amino acids: CASRARDSPSHETQYF. The DNA for the CDR3 is TGTGCCAGCAGGGCAAGGGACTCTCCATCCCACGAGACCCAGTACTTC.

This clone was found a few times. The rearrangement uses TRBV7-9 and TRBJ2-5, with TRBD1 matching 8 bases. Germline CDR1 reads SEHNR; CDR2 reads FQNEAQ (reference sequence). Trimming cost V 1 base and J 4 bases; bases outside gene matches: 5. This CDR3 is 15 amino acids long. The CDR3 protein is CASSLGAGGAETQYF. The CDR3, as DNA: TGTGCCAGCAGCTTAGGAGCAGGGGGCGCAGAGACCCAGTACTTC.

The gene calls are TRBV27 and TRBJ2-1, with 11 bases that match TRBD2. This CDR3 contains 16 residues. V was clipped by 2 bases and J by 4 bases; unmatched bases: 4. The V gene's germline CDR1 is MNHEY and CDR2 SMNVEV (reference sequence). CDR3 sequence reads: CASSLMWTSGYNEQFF. The CDR3 DNA follows: TGTGCCAGCAGTTTAATGTGGACTAGCGGGTACAATGAGCAGTTCTTC.

The chain has TRBV27 and TRBJ2-1; TRBD2 is a possible D gene (5 bases). CDR3 length: 15 residues. Germline assignment: CDR1 MNHEY and CDR2 SMNVEV (reference sequence). With 3 bases removed from V and 8 bases from J, the gap between germline ends came to 17 bases. The CDR3 loop is CASSFEGALSDEQFF. CDR3 bases: TGTGCCAGCAGTTTCGAGGGAGCCCTCAGCGATGAGCAGTTCTTC.

The V and J genes are TRBV5-1 and TRBJ2-2; maybe TRBD1 (5 bases). Germline V gives CDR1 SGHRS, CDR2 YFSETQ. The CDR3 is made up of 17 amino acids. Trimming shortened V by 2 bases and J by 3 bases, and 17 bases separated the two germline ends. Written as DNA, the CDR3 is TGCGCCAGCAGCTTCCAACAGGCCCCGATGTACACCGGGGAGCTGTTTTTT. This translates into CASSFQQAPMYTGELFF.

This chain joins TRBV18 and TRBJ2-1; 13 nucleotides agree with TRBD2. The CDR3 loop spans 17 amino acids. With V trimmed by 4 bases and J by 7 bases, 10 bases remained unmatched. Germline V gene lookup returns CDR1 KGHSH and CDR2 LQKENI. CDR3 in DNA: TGTGCCAGCTCACGGGTTACGACTAGCGGGAGGTGGAATGAGCAGTTCTTC. Its translation is CASSRVTTSGRWNEQFF.

The chain carries TRBV11-2 and TRBJ2-7; possibly TRBD2 for D (6 bases). This CDR3 contains 15 residues. V was shortened by 6 bases and J by 5 bases, with 20 bases between the two germline ends. Germline V gene data show CDR1 as SGHAT and CDR2 as FQNNGV. CDR3 DNA: TGTGCCAGCAGTCCTGGAGCTCTAGCGACCCACGAGCAGTACTTC. It codes for CASSPGALATHEQYF.

This chain's CDR3 is CASSLKGLAGKNIQYF. CDR3 in DNA: TGTGCCAGCAGCTTAAAGGGACTAGCGGGGAAGAACATTCAGTACTTC. The chain links TRBV7-8 to TRBJ2-4, with 13 bases lining up with TRBD2. The CDR3 spans 16 residues. V was pared by 2 bases and J by 7 bases, with 5 bases of the junction left unmatched. Germline assignment: CDR1 SGHVS and CDR2 FQNEAQ.

The CDR3 region has the DNA TGCGCCAGCAGTTCATTAGGGGCAGGGGTCCTACCAACGGGGGCTTTCTTT. Translation gives CASSSLGAGVLPTGAFF. This chain connects TRBV5-1 to TRBJ1-1, with TRBD1 as a possible D gene (6 bases). Germline V gene data show CDR1 as SGHRS and CDR2 as YFSETQ. This CDR3 contains 17 residues. Trimming removed 5 bases from V and 11 bases from J, with 31 bases in between.

The rearrangement joins TRBV2 to TRBJ2-3; 13 bases fit TRBD2. Trimming cost V 6 bases and J 2 bases; bases outside gene matches: 5. Germline CDR1 is SNHLY and CDR2 is FYNNEI. The CDR3 length is 16 residues. The CDR3 nucleotides read TGTGCCAGCAGGGGACTAGCGGGACAATCCACAGATACGCAGTATTTT. This codes for CASRGLAGQSTDTQYF.

The gene calls are TRBV9 and TRBJ2-3, with D perhaps matching TRBD2 (6 bases). CDR1 and CDR2 (germline): SGDLS, YYNGEE. Trimming removed 3 bases from V and 0 bases from J, with 8 bases in between. The CDR3 totals 14 residues. CDR3 sequence: CASSGRDSTDTQYF. CDR3 nucleotides: TGTGCCAGCAGCGGGAGGGACAGCACAGATACGCAGTATTTT.

The chain employs TRBV30 and TRBJ2-2, with D perhaps matching TRBD2 (6 bases). CDR3 size: 13 residues. The germline V and J ends were trimmed by 8 bases and 5 bases, with 15 bases remaining between them. The germline CDR1 and CDR2 sequences are GTSNPN and SVGIG (reference sequence). Here the CDR3 reads CAGRDWSTGELFF. The CDR3 nucleotides are TGTGCCGGGCGGGACTGGTCGACCGGGGAGCTGTTTTTT.

The V and J genes are TRBV6-6 and TRBJ1-1; D is uncertain. Trimming cost V 2 bases and J 8 bases, with 9 bases left between them. CDR3 length: 12 amino acids. In germline, CDR1 is MNHNY, CDR2 SVGAGI (reference sequence). CDR3 residues: CASSYGGVEAFF. CDR3 bases: TGTGCCAGCAGTTACGGCGGAGTCGAAGCTTTCTTT.

The chain combines TRBV28 with TRBJ1-5; maybe TRBD1 (6 bases). There are 19 residues in the CDR3. Trimming left V 3 bases short and J 1 base short, with 22 bases between. CDR1 and CDR2 (germline): MDHEN, SYDVKM. As DNA, the CDR3 is TGTGCCAGCAGTTTTCTCAGGGGCCTTGGGGGTATGAGCAATCAGCCCCAGCATTTT. It specifies CASSFLRGLGGMSNQPQHF.

V is TRBV15 and J is TRBJ2-7; 8 bases are shared with TRBD2. The V segment lost 5 bases and the J segment 5 bases; nucleotides outside the gene matches: 8. There are 14 residues in the CDR3. From germline, CDR1 is LNHNV and CDR2 YYDKDF (reference sequence). DNA for the CDR3: TGTGCCACCAGCCCAGGACTAGCTTCAGACGAGCAGTACTTC. Its protein product is CATSPGLASDEQYF.

This chain links TRBV7-6 with TRBJ2-1; 8 nucleotides line up with TRBD2. Germline loops: CDR1 SGHVS, CDR2 FNYEAQ. V shed 3 bases, J shed 6 bases, and the junction held 7 bases outside the gene matches. The CDR3 runs to 15 residues. The chain's CDR3 is CASSFGSGIGNEQFF. The CDR3 DNA reads as TGTGCCAGCAGCTTTGGTAGCGGGATAGGCAATGAGCAGTTCTTC. The complete variable domain, with remaining parts taken from reference TRBV7-6 and TRBJ2-1, reads GAGVSQSPRYKVTKRGQDVALRCDPISGHVSLYWYRQALGQGPEFLTYFNYEAQQDKSGLPNDRFSAERPEGSISTLTIQRTEQRDSAMYRCASSFGSGIGNEQFFGPGTRLTVL.

The chain has TRBV9 and TRBJ1-5; 11 bases fit TRBD1. Unmatched junction bases numbered 8, after V lost 3 bases and J lost 0 bases. Germline CDR1 SGDLS, CDR2 YYNGEE. This CDR3 is built from 18 residues. CDR3 sequence (DNA): TGTGCCAGCAGCGCCGGGACAGGGGGGGGATTTAGCAATCAGCCCCAGCATTTT. This sequence encodes CASSAGTGGGFSNQPQHF.